What follows are 32 T cell receptor beta chains derived from one specimen sequenced in a study of T-cell reconstitution after alpha-beta-depleted transplantation in children. Library preparation (for TCRbeta) was performed with unique molecular identifiers. TCRdb called the PCR reads again in MiXCR, with one record for every CDR3 protein. The table shows over 200,000 distinct CDR3 sequences, with approximately 15% occurring only once. Source: PBMCs, mostly from graft donor cells, taken 360 days after TCRalphabeta/CD19-depleted stem cell transplant. The receptor source for this set is a male patient between 2 and 9 years old who had a stem cell transplant for acute lymphoblastic leukemia, so the T cells may come from the graft donor.

This clonotype occurred a few times. This rearrangement joins TRBV5-4 to TRBJ2-2; D is undetermined. V lost 1 base and J lost 6, with 10 bases in between. The CDR3 totals 14 residues. The germline CDR1 and CDR2 sequences are SGHNT and YYREEE (reference sequence). The CDR3 is CASSLSLRSGELFF. The CDR3 DNA follows: TGTGCCAGCAGCTTGTCTCTCAGGTCCGGGGAGCTGTTTTTT.

In this sample, this clonotype turned up a few times. The chain carries TRBV24-1 and TRBJ2-6; D might be TRBD1 (6 bases). The length of the CDR3 is 15 residues. Germline V CDR1 and CDR2: KGHDR, SFDVKD. V dropped 5 bases and J dropped 2 bases, with 9 bases sitting between them. In DNA, the CDR3 is TGTGCCACCAGTGGGACAGACGCTGGGGCCAACGTCCTGACTTTC. Translated, it gives CATSGTDAGANVLTF.

This clonotype has a count of ten or more. J is TRBJ2-7 and V is TRBV20-1; D tentatively reads TRBD1 or TRBD2 (5 bases each). The germline gives CDR1 DFQATT, CDR2 SNEGSKA (reference sequence). The CDR3 contains 15 residues. The V end lost 5 bases, the J end lost 3 bases, and 20 bases lay between the germline ends. CDR3 bases: TGCAGTGCTCCCCCGGTGGGTAGGGACCTCTACGAGCAGTACTTC. Translating gives CSAPPVGRDLYEQYF.

The CDR3 spells CASQLPSGANVLTF. CDR3 coding DNA: TGTGCCAGCCAACTCCCCTCTGGGGCCAACGTCCTGACTTTC. V usage is TRBV28 and J usage is TRBJ2-6; no clear D. This CDR3 is built from 14 residues. V lost 8 bases and J lost 0, with 8 bases in between. Per germline, CDR1 MDHEN and CDR2 SYDVKM.

This clonotype was observed a few times. The chain links TRBV4-3 to TRBJ2-7; D not certain. V was cut by 1 base and J by 4 bases, with 11 bases left in between. The CDR3 length is 14 residues. Germline CDR1 LGHNA, CDR2 YSLEER. The CDR3 is CASSQGFGPYEQYF. CDR3 nucleotides: TGCGCCAGCAGCCAAGGGTTCGGGCCTTACGAGCAGTACTTC.

This clonotype came up a few times. This chain links TRBV3-1 with TRBJ2-3; 9 bases are shared with TRBD2. The CDR3 runs to 16 residues. V lost 1 base and J lost 1; bases outside the gene matches: 3. Germline V gives CDR1 LGHDT, CDR2 YNNKEL (reference sequence). The CDR3 nucleotides are TGTGCCAGCAGCCAAGCAATAGCGGGGGGCACAGATACGCAGTATTTT. Protein: CASSQAIAGGTDTQYF.

The chain combines TRBV12-3 or TRBV12-4 with TRBJ2-6, with D perhaps being TRBD1 or TRBD2 (5 bases each). The CDR3 contains 15 residues. Trimming shortened V by 2 bases and J by 3 bases, and 8 bases separated the two germline ends. The chain's CDR3 is CASSLRDVGANVLTF. In DNA, the CDR3 is TGTGCCAGCAGTTTACGGGACGTTGGGGCCAACGTCCTGACTTTC.

CDR3 amino acids: CASRLKRDSPYNEQFF. The CDR3 coding sequence is TGTGCCAGCAGACTTAAGAGGGACAGCCCGTACAATGAGCAGTTCTTC. The chain uses TRBV11-3 and TRBJ2-1; 7 nucleotides line up with TRBD1. Losses at the gene ends were 6 bases for V and 4 bases for J; bases not matched to a gene: 12. The CDR3 extends over 16 amino acids. Germline V lookup: CDR1 SGHNT, CDR2 YENEEA.

This rearrangement joins TRBV9 to TRBJ2-1, with D perhaps TRBD1 or TRBD2 (6 bases each). This CDR3 spans 18 amino acids. Looked up from germline, CDR1 is SGDLS and CDR2 is YYNGEE. Trimming stripped 0 bases from V and 0 bases from J, with 16 bases between. The CDR3 spells CASSVDFLGGFSYNEQFF. CDR3 nucleotide sequence: TGTGCCAGCAGCGTAGACTTTCTAGGGGGGTTCTCCTACAATGAGCAGTTCTTC. The variable domain in full, completed from reference TRBV9 and TRBJ2-1, reads DSGVTQTPKHLITATGQRVTLRCSPRSGDLSVYWYQQSLDQGLQFLIQYYNGEERAKGNILERFSAQQFPDLHSELNLSSLELGDSALYFCASSVDFLGGFSYNEQFFGPGTRLTVL.

This clonotype was observed at least ten times. This chain uses TRBV7-8 with TRBJ2-2, with 8 nucleotides matching TRBD2. Germline trimming cut 5 bases from V and 4 bases from J; bases unmatched to any gene: 9. Germline CDR1 reads SGHVS; CDR2 reads FQNEAQ. The CDR3 is made up of 16 amino acids. For the CDR3, the DNA is TGTGCCAGCAGCCTATGGGCGGGGGGTCGCACCGGGGAGCTGTTTTTT. Protein: CASSLWAGGRTGELFF. Based on the CDR3 plus reference TRBV7-8 and TRBJ2-2, the full variable domain is GAGVSQSPRYKVAKRGQDVALRCDPISGHVSLFWYQQALGQGPEFLTYFQNEAQLDKSGLPSDRFFAERPEGSVSTLKIQRTQQEDSAVYLCASSLWAGGRTGELFFGEGSRLTVL.

The chain couples TRBV5-4 to TRBJ2-7; the match to TRBD2 covers 7 bases. With 4 bases clipped from V and 2 bases from J, the junction kept 3 bases outside the gene matches. Germline CDR1 is SGHNT and CDR2 is YYREEE (reference sequence). CDR3 length: 13 residues. This chain's CDR3 is CASSVGLAYEQYF. In nucleotides, the CDR3 is TGTGCCAGCAGCGTTGGACTAGCCTACGAGCAGTACTTC.

This clonotype was observed a handful of times. This chain links TRBV25-1 with TRBJ2-5; unclear D gene. This CDR3 has 13 residues. Between the trimmed V and J ends, which lost 1 base and 5 bases, there was a span of 8 bases. Germline V gene lookup returns CDR1 MGHDK and CDR2 SYGVNS. The CDR3 region is CASSELGAETQYF. CDR3 DNA sequence: TGTGCCAGCAGTGAATTGGGTGCGGAGACCCAGTACTTC. The full variable domain, with the rest looked up from reference TRBV25-1 and TRBJ2-5, is EADIYQTPRYLVIGTGKKITLECSQTMGHDKMYWYQQDPGMELHLIHYSYGVNSTEKGDLSSESTVSRIRTEHFPLTLESARPSHTSQYLCASSELGAETQYFGPGTRLLVL.

This clonotype was seen more than once but under ten times. V and J are TRBV12-3 or TRBV12-4 and TRBJ2-3, with 12 bases identical to TRBD2. CDR3 size: 22 residues. Trimming at V came to 0 bases and at J to 4 bases, leaving 20 bases not matched to a gene. The CDR3 protein is CASSLAKRRGLAGGRGADTQYF. The CDR3 DNA follows: TGTGCCAGCAGTTTAGCGAAAAGGCGTGGCCTAGCGGGGGGGCGGGGGGCAGATACGCAGTATTTT.

This clonotype was seen a few times. The chain has TRBV24-1 and TRBJ1-5; D unclear. V gave up 4 bases and J gave up 9 bases, with 9 bases separating them. Per the germline V gene, CDR1 is KGHDR and CDR2 is SFDVKD. This CDR3 comprises 12 residues. The CDR3 spells CATSDAKGPQHF. The CDR3 bases are TGTGCCACCAGTGACGCCAAGGGGCCCCAGCATTTT.

This clonotype was observed a handful of times. The chain joins TRBV10-3 to TRBJ2-5, with D possibly being TRBD1 (6 bases). CDR1 and CDR2 from the germline V gene are ENHRY and SYGVKD. V lost 6 bases to trimming and J lost 5 bases, with 13 bases between them. CDR3 length: 13 amino acids. CDR3 sequence (DNA): TGTGCCATCAGGGGACAACCGGAGGAGACCCAGTACTTC. Protein product: CAIRGQPEETQYF.

V gene TRBV29-1 combines with J gene TRBJ2-7; the D gene is possibly TRBD2 (5 bases). CDR1 SQVTM and CDR2 ANQGSEA come from the germline V gene. V lost 6 bases to trimming and J lost 5 bases, with 17 bases between them. This CDR3 contains 13 residues. As DNA, the CDR3 is TGCAGCGTCCGCAGAGGGCCCAGTAACGAGCAGTACTTC. It is translated as CSVRRGPSNEQYF.

This sequence joins TRBV19 and TRBJ2-7; 8 bases fit TRBD1. CDR3 size: 15 residues. With V trimmed by 5 bases and J by 0 bases, 6 bases remained unmatched. CDR1 and CDR2 from the germline V gene are LNHDA and SQIVND (reference sequence). The CDR3 DNA reads TGTGCCAGTAGTGCGGGACAGGCTAACTCCTACGAGCAGTACTTC. Protein product: CASSAGQANSYEQYF.

This clonotype was detected ten times or more. This sequence joins TRBV10-3 and TRBJ2-7; TRBD1 matches at 8 bases. Germline V lookup: CDR1 ENHRY, CDR2 SYGVKD. CDR3 length equals 13 residues. The V gene end was trimmed by 10 bases and the J gene end by 1 base; junction bases not matched to a gene: 6. DNA for the CDR3: TGTGCCACCCTAAGGACAGGGTCCTACGAGCAGTACTTC. It encodes CATLRTGSYEQYF.

The V gene is TRBV19, the J gene TRBJ1-2; D not certain. Per the germline V gene, CDR1 is LNHDA and CDR2 is SQIVND (reference sequence). The CDR3 contains 14 residues. V dropped 4 bases and J dropped 8 bases, with 17 bases sitting between them. The CDR3 is CASSTSESSGGYTF. In DNA, the CDR3 is TGTGCCAGTAGTACGTCGGAGAGCTCTGGCGGCTACACCTTC.

This clonotype was seen many times. The chain uses TRBV29-1 and TRBJ2-2; unclear D gene. Germline values: CDR1 SQVTM, CDR2 ANQGSEA. There are 14 residues in the CDR3. Trimming removed 0 bases from V and 2 bases from J, with 7 bases in between. CDR3: CSVEDPLNTGELFF. The CDR3 DNA is TGCAGCGTTGAAGATCCGCTTAACACCGGGGAGCTGTTTTTT.

This clonotype has a handful of counts. V usage is TRBV11-1 and J usage is TRBJ2-2; D gene uncertain. With 2 bases removed from V and 1 base from J, the gap between germline ends came to 5 bases. This CDR3 is built from 14 residues. Germline CDR1 reads SGHAT; CDR2 reads FQDESV (reference sequence). CDR3 nucleotides: TGTGCCAGCAGCTTACAGGTGAACACCGGGGAGCTGTTTTTT. Translating it yields CASSLQVNTGELFF.

The V gene is TRBV7-9, the J gene TRBJ2-1, with D uncertain. Trimming removed 1 base at V and 8 bases at J, with 15 bases between. This CDR3 has 15 residues. The germline CDR1 and CDR2 sequences are SEHNR and FQNEAQ (reference sequence). The CDR3 DNA reads as TGTGCCAGCAGCTTAGTTTTGTTGGGTGGGGATGAGCAGTTCTTC. As protein: CASSLVLLGGDEQFF.

This clonotype has only a few counts. The chain links TRBV5-1 to TRBJ2-1; 11 nucleotides align to TRBD2. Germline V gene data show CDR1 as SGHRS and CDR2 as YFSETQ. With 0 bases clipped from V and 6 bases from J, the junction kept 2 bases outside the gene matches. The CDR3 runs to 15 residues. For the CDR3, the DNA is TGCGCCAGCAGCTTGGATCTAGCGGGGGGCAATGAGCAGTTCTTC. This sequence encodes CASSLDLAGGNEQFF.

This clonotype has ten or more counts. The V and J genes are TRBV5-1 and TRBJ2-1; 8 positions agree with TRBD2. This CDR3 is 16 amino acids long. CDR1 is SGHRS, CDR2 YFSETQ, per germline. V shed 3 bases, J shed 10 bases, and the junction held 15 bases outside the gene matches. The CDR3 DNA sequence: TGCGCCAGCAGCTCCAGGACTAGCTCTGGGCTTTGGGAGCAGTTCTTC. It yields the protein CASSSRTSSGLWEQFF.

The V call is TRBV10-2, the J call TRBJ2-2, with 9 bases matching TRBD2. Germline CDR1 WSHSY, CDR2 SAAADI. The CDR3 is 15 residues long. The V segment lost 8 bases and the J segment 6 bases; nucleotides outside the gene matches: 10. For the CDR3, the DNA is TGCGCCAGCCTCCCGCGGGGGGGTTGGTCCGGGGAGCTGTTTTTT. The encoded protein is CASLPRGGWSGELFF.

Many counts were recorded for this clonotype. The chain uses TRBV24-1 and TRBJ2-7; TRBD2 aligns across 8 bases. Per germline, CDR1 KGHDR and CDR2 SFDVKD. This CDR3 contains 15 residues. J lost 5 bases, V lost 4 bases, and 9 bases had no gene match. The CDR3 DNA reads TGTGCCACCAGTGACCCCCGGCGGGAGGTCAACGAGCAGTACTTC. Protein product: CATSDPRREVNEQYF.

J is TRBJ2-5 and V is TRBV29-1, with D unresolved. Deletions cut 7 bases from V and 5 bases from J, with 8 bases between. The V gene's germline CDR1 is SQVTM and CDR2 ANQGSEA. The CDR3 spans 10 residues. CDR3 DNA sequence: TGCAGCGCTTTACGGGAGACCCAGTACTTC. This translates into CSALRETQYF.

This clonotype has only a few counts. In DNA, the CDR3 is TGTGCCAGCAGTTACTCGAAAATGGTTCCCTATAATTCACCCCTCCACTTT. It yields the protein CASSYSKMVPYNSPLHF. The chain employs TRBV6-5 and TRBJ1-6; D gene uncertain. Germline V gene data show CDR1 as MNHEY and CDR2 as SVGAGI. V was shortened by 0 bases and J by 2 bases, with 11 bases between the two germline ends. This CDR3 comprises 17 residues.

This clonotype has a handful of counts. V is TRBV27 and J is TRBJ2-7; unclear D gene. CDR3 length equals 13 residues. V was shortened by 5 bases and J by 3 bases, with 11 bases between the two germline ends. CDR1 and CDR2 (germline): MNHEY, SMNVEV (reference sequence). The CDR3 sequence is CASSMGRHYEQYF. The CDR3 region has the DNA TGTGCCAGCAGTATGGGCAGACACTACGAGCAGTACTTC.

The V call is TRBV7-9, the J call TRBJ1-2; no clear D. This CDR3 comprises 16 residues. The germline V and J ends were trimmed by 3 bases and 0 bases, with 14 bases remaining between them. Germline CDR1 is SEHNR and CDR2 is FQNEAQ (reference sequence). Here the CDR3 DNA reads TGTGCCAGCAGCTTTGGTTTGAGGCAAGCTAACTATGGCTACACCTTC. It yields the protein CASSFGLRQANYGYTF.

About this clonotype itself: This may be a read error: a much more frequent sequence differs by one nucleotide. This chain links TRBV7-2 with TRBJ2-5; D is unresolved. The CDR3 consists of 13 residues. Germline V lookup: CDR1 SGHTA, CDR2 FQGNSA. The CDR3 nucleotides read TGTGCCACCAGCCTCGTGGTAGGAGAGACCCAGTACTTC. Translated, it gives CATSLVVGETQYF.

The rearrangement joins TRBV30 to TRBJ2-7, with 8 bases aligning to TRBD1. Trimming cost V 0 bases and J 4 bases; bases outside gene matches: 11. The CDR3 has 16 residues. CDR1 is GTSNPN and CDR2 is SVGIG in the germline V gene (reference sequence). CDR3 nucleotides: TGTGCCTGGAGTGTAAGTAAAGGACAGGGAGAATACGAGCAGTACTTC. As protein: CAWSVSKGQGEYEQYF.